This T cell receptor (beta chain) derives from a study of T cell responses to AZD1222 COVID-19 vaccine. A note on this clone: Its antigen is as yet unknown.

Sequencing used immunoSEQ multiplex PCR; TCRdb keeps in-frame clones, though not all of them. The data show about 150,000 clones, with under 95% seen just once and roughly 2% held by the top ten. The study's findings and limits: The donor group comprised mostly white British people and more females; the analysis possibly underestimated clonal diversity. Sampling captured repertoires only after the peak T cell response. Among AZD1222 vaccinees, only five or six were seropositive at baseline.

This clonotype originated in an adult in good health. The sequencing used peripheral blood, collected on day 0 of AZD1222 vaccination.

Here the CDR3 DNA reads TGTGCCAGCAGCTTAGGAGGACTAGCGGCGGATACGCAGTATTTT. Translated, it gives CASSLGGLAADTQYF. The V and J genes are TRBV7-2 and TRBJ2-3; 10 positions match TRBD2. Germline V lookup: CDR1 SGHTA, CDR2 FQGNSA. The CDR3 has 15 amino acids. Unmatched junction bases numbered 4, after V lost 1 base and J lost 6 bases.